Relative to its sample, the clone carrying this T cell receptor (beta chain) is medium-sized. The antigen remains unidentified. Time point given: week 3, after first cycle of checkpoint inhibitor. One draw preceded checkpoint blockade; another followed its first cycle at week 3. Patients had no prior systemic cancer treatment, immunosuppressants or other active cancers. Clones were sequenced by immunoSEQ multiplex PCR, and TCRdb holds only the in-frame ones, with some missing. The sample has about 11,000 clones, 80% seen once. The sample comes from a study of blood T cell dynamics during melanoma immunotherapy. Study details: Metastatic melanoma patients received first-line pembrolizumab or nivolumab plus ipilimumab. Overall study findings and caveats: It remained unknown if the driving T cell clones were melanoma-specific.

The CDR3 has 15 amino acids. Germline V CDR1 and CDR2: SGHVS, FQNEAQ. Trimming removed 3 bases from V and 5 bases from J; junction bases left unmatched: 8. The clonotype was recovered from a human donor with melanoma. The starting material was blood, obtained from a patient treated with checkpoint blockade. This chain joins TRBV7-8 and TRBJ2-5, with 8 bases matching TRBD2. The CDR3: CASSFVAGRGETQYF. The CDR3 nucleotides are TGTGCCAGCAGCTTTGTAGCGGGGAGAGGGGAGACCCAGTACTTC.